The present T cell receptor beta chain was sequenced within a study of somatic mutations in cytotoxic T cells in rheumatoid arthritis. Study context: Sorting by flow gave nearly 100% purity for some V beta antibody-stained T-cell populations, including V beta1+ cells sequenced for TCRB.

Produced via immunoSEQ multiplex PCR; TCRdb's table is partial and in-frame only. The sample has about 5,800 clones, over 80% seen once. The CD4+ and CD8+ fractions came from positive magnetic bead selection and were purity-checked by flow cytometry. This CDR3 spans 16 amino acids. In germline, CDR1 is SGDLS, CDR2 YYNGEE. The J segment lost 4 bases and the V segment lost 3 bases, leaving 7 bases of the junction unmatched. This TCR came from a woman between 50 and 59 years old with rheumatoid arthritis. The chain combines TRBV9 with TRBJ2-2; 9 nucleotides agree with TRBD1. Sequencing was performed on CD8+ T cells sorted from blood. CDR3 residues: CASSAGQGLSTGELFF. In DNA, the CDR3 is TGTGCCAGCAGCGCTGGACAGGGGTTATCCACCGGGGAGCTGTTTTTT.